This T cell receptor (beta chain) was recorded in a study of vaccination effects on CD4 cells after COVID-19. For the study at large: CD4+ T cells specific for antigen were expanded with viral peptide pools by the ViraFEST assay before sequencing. Samples from a couple of convalescent patients were given 16 days and one week before vaccination.

Some clones are missing from TCRdb's copy, which holds only in-frame ones; the method was immunoSEQ multiplex PCR. The repertoire consists of 45,000 to 60,000 clones, with about three quarters occurring once and the leading ten covering 10% to 15%. A remark on this clone: Its antigen is not identified.

Whole-study results and caveats: In convalescents, spike-reactive clones (those seen post-vaccine) were mainly new vaccine-induced clones.

Upon completion of about 10 days in culture, CD4+ T cells were isolated. Half of the medium was exchanged for IL-2 medium on both days 3 and 7. This sequence was found in a human donor who had a prior SARS-CoV-2 infection. This material consisted of CD4+ T cells from PBMCs cultured without peptide, taken before COVID-19 vaccination.

In nucleotides, the CDR3 is TGTGCCAGCAGCTTAGCTCTCTACAGAAATAGCAATCAGCCCCAGCATTTT. Protein sequence: CASSLALYRNSNQPQHF. The genes are TRBV7-2 and TRBJ1-5; D uncertain. Trimming stripped 0 bases from V and 0 bases from J, with 12 bases between. This CDR3 has 17 amino acids. Germline-derived CDR1 and CDR2 are SGHTA and FQGNSA.